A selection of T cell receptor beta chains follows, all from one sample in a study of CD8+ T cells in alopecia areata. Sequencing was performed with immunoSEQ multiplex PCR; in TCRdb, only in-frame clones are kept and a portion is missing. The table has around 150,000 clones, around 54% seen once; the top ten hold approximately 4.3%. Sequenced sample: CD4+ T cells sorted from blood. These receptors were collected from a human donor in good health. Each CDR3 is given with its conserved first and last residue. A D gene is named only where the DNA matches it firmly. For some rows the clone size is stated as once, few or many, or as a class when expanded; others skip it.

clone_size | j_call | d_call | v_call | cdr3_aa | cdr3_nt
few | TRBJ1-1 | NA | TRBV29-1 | CSVTENASMNTEAFF | TGCAGCGTTACGGAAAATGCATCTATGAACACTGAAGCTTTCTTT
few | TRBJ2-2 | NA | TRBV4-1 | CASSQEIPPNTGELFF | TGCGCCAGCAGCCAAGAAATCCCCCCCAACACCGGGGAGCTGTTTTTT
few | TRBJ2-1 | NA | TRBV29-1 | CSVLAGVKYNEQFF | TGCAGCGTTCTCGCAGGGGTGAAGTACAATGAGCAGTTCTTC
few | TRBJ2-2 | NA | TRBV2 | CASRRDTGELFF | TGTGCCAGCAGGAGGGACACCGGGGAGCTGTTTTTT
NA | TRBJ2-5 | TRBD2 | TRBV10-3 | CAISDPTSGETQYF | TGTGCCATCAGTGACCCGACTAGCGGAGAGACCCAGTACTTC
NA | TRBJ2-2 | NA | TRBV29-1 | CSVHSPAGELFF | TGCAGCGTTCACAGCCCCGCCGGGGAGCTGTTTTTT
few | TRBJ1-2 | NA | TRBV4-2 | CASSQEWTQTYGYTF | TGTGCCAGCAGCCAAGAGTGGACCCAGACGTATGGCTACACCTTC
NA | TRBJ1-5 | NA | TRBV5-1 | CASSLETGHQPQHF | TGCGCCAGCAGCTTAGAAACAGGGCATCAGCCCCAGCATTTT
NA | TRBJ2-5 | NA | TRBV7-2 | CASSFRAGPQETQYF | TGTGCCAGCAGCTTTCGGGCAGGTCCCCAAGAGACCCAGTACTTC
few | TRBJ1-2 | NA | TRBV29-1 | CSVVTDTNYGYTF | TGCAGCGTAGTTACGGATACAAACTATGGCTACACCTTC
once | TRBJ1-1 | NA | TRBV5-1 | CASSLGGPNTEAFF | TGCGCCAGCAGCTTGGGGGGCCCGAACACTGAAGCTTTCTTT
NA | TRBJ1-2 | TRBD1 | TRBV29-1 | CSVDGPGQGQDLGYTF | TGCAGCGTTGATGGACCGGGACAGGGTCAGGATCTTGGCTACACCTTC
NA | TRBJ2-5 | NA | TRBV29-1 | CSVGHLHRKTQYF | TGCAGCGTTGGTCACCTTCACCGCAAGACCCAGTACTTC
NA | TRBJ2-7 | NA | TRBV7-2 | CASSLGAGDAYEQYF | TGTGCCAGCAGCTTAGGGGCAGGGGACGCCTACGAGCAGTACTTC
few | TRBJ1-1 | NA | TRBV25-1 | CASSEPDGNTEAFF | TGTGCCAGCAGTGAACCGGACGGCAACACTGAAGCTTTCTTT
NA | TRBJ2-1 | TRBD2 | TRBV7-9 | CASSLYGTSGTREQFF | TGTGCCAGCAGCTTGTACGGGACTAGCGGGACTCGGGAGCAGTTCTTC
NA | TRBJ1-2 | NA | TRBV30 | CAWRQGRRDTF | TGTGCCTGGAGGCAGGGGAGGAGGGACACCTTC
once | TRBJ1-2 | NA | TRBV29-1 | CSVTDYGYTF | TGCAGCGTAACAGATTATGGCTACACCTTC
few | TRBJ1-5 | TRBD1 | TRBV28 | CASSGQGGQPQHF | TGTGCCAGTTCGGGACAGGGCGGGCAGCCCCAGCATTTT
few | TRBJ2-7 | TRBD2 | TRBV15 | CATSEREGFYEQYF | TGTGCCACCAGCGAGCGGGAGGGATTCTACGAGCAGTACTTC
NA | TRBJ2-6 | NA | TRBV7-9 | CASSLGQSSGANVLTF | TGTGCCAGCAGCTTAGGACAAAGCTCTGGGGCCAACGTCCTGACTTTC
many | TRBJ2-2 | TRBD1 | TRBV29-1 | CSVGTGVGELFF | TGCAGCGTGGGGACAGGGGTCGGGGAGCTGTTTTTT
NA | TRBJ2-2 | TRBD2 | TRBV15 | CATASSGSPTGELFF | TGTGCCACCGCCTCTAGCGGGAGCCCCACCGGGGAGCTGTTTTTT
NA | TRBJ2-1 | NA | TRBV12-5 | CASGIRRNGSYNEQFF | TGTGCTAGTGGTATCCGACGAAATGGCTCCTACAATGAGCAGTTCTTC
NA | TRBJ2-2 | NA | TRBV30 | CAQSAGTTGELFF | TGTGCCCAATCGGCAGGGACCACCGGGGAGCTGTTTTTT
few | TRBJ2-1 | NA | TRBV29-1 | CSVRRLGRTNNEQFF | TGCAGCGTTCGCCGGCTCGGGAGAACTAACAATGAGCAGTTCTTC
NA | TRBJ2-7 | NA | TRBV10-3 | CAVRDGLDYEQYF | TGTGCCGTTAGGGACGGTTTAGACTACGAGCAGTACTTC
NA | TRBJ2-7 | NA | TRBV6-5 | CASSYSGQGLREQYF | TGTGCCAGCAGTTACTCAGGCCAGGGTCTCAGGGAGCAGTACTTC
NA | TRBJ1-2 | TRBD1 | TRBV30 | CAQKTGGYYGYTF | TGTGCCCAAAAGACAGGGGGCTACTATGGCTACACCTTC
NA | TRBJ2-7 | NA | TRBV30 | CAWSVLGTHYEQYF | TGTGCCTGGAGTGTACTGGGGACACACTACGAGCAGTACTTC
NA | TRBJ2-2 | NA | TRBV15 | CATSGDAQVSIRGLFF | TGTGCCACCAGCGGAGACGCTCAGGTCTCAATCAGGGGGCTGTTTTTT
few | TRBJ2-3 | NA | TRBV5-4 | CASSLRTPGTDTQYF | TGTGCCAGCAGCTTGAGGACACCGGGGACAGATACGCAGTATTTT
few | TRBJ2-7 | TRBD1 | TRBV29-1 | CSSPGGSYEQYF | TGCAGCTCCCCAGGGGGCTCCTACGAGCAGTACTTC